Only a few counts were recorded for the clone carrying this T cell receptor (beta chain). Its cognate antigen is unknown. These data originate in a study of T cell repertoires in cytomegalovirus infection. Background on the study: Recently identified HLA-C-restricted and well-studied HLA-B-restricted CMV epitopes were used. Matching HLA type, along with CMV infection, was indicated by public TCR beta signatures. Overall study findings and caveats: Dominating the ex vivo response were TCR beta clonotypes that were CMV-specific and HLA-C-restricted. Of the TCR beta families, the public ones yielded a cumulative frequency that identified carriers of CMV plus the relevant HLA.

Trimming removed 2 bases from V and 1 base from J, with 12 bases in between. CDR3 length: 15 amino acids. Germline V gives CDR1 SGHDT, CDR2 YYEEEE. TCRdb passed the reads through MiXCR, listing each CDR3 protein once. The sample has about 310,000 distinct CDR3 sequences, roughly 25% seen once. The gene calls are TRBV5-6 and TRBJ2-5, with a possible D match to TRBD1 (6 bases). The sequencing used cultured PBMCs, collected from culture after CMV antigen stimulation. The sequence was collected from a human donor in good health (CMV status not recorded). Some clones in this sample may be carry-over from other donors' samples. Here the CDR3 DNA reads TGTGCCAGCAGCTTTACTACAGGGAGCCAAGAGACCCAGTACTTC. It encodes CASSFTTGSQETQYF.